Listed here are 14 T cell receptor beta chains from one sample, sequenced in a study of beta chain features in type 1 diabetes (dated by TCRdb to 2016 to 2019). Libraries were made using the immunoSEQ multiplex PCR assay. The entire amount of isolated RNA was reverse transcribed using the High Capacity cDNA Reverse Transcription Kit, so the sequenced TCRB transcripts were expressed ones. This immuneACCESS table, as held by TCRdb, lists in-frame sequences with V and J called but not all clones. Of the missing ones, under half trace to an unresolved V gene in checked studies; the others have no known cause. The sample includes about 130,000 clones, with 9% to 9.5% observed a single time. 0.6% to 0.8% of the sample goes to the ten largest clones. Sequencing input: central memory CD4+ T cells from blood. These receptors originate from a young man in good health.

The CDR3 DNA is TGTGCCAGCAGTCCATCACGACAGGGAGGTGAGACCCAGTACTTC. Its translation is CASSPSRQGGETQYF. V gene TRBV27 combines with J gene TRBJ2-5, with a tentative D call TRBD1 (7 bases). Germline CDR1 reads MNHEY; CDR2 reads SMNVEV (reference sequence). V was clipped by 5 bases and J by 5 bases, with 18 bases between them. The CDR3 is 15 amino acids.

This clone was picked up a small number of times. The rearrangement links TRBV25-1 to TRBJ1-1, with TRBD1 matching over 7 bases. The CDR3 has 15 amino acids. J lost 1 base, V lost 10 bases, and 12 bases had no gene match. CDR1 MGHDK and CDR2 SYGVNS come from the germline V gene. The CDR3 is CANSRTGRENTEAFF. For the CDR3, the DNA is TGTGCCAATTCCAGGACAGGCCGCGAGAACACTGAAGCTTTCTTT.

The table lists this clone with a few counts. V and J are TRBV5-4 and TRBJ1-1; D unresolved. V lost 1 base to trimming and J lost 5 bases, with 12 bases between them. The CDR3 runs to 14 residues. The germline V gene has CDR1 SGHNT and CDR2 YYREEE (reference sequence). The CDR3 nucleotides are TGTGCCAGCAGCTTGTTAGACATAGGAACTGAAGCTTTCTTT. It encodes CASSLLDIGTEAFF.

This clone came up a few times. The rearrangement joins TRBV30 to TRBJ1-2; tentatively, D is TRBD1 (5 bases). The germline V gene has CDR1 GTSNPN and CDR2 SVGIG (reference sequence). The V gene lost 5 bases and the J gene lost 2 bases, with 18 bases spanning the gap. The CDR3 loop spans 15 amino acids. This CDR3 is CAWLLSLGPNYGYTF. In nucleotides, the CDR3 is TGTGCCTGGCTATTGTCGTTGGGGCCCAACTATGGCTACACCTTC.

This sequence joins TRBV9 and TRBJ2-5; 9 nucleotides agree with TRBD2. The length of the CDR3 is 15 residues. CDR1 and CDR2 (germline): SGDLS, YYNGEE. V dropped 4 bases and J dropped 4; count of bases not matched to a gene: 8. The CDR3 loop reads CASSSLAGDGETQYF. DNA of the CDR3: TGTGCCAGCAGCTCGTTAGCGGGGGACGGAGAGACCCAGTACTTC. The full variable domain, its missing parts supplied by reference TRBV9 and TRBJ2-5, is DSGVTQTPKHLITATGQRVTLRCSPRSGDLSVYWYQQSLDQGLQFLIQYYNGEERAKGNILERFSAQQFPDLHSELNLSSLELGDSALYFCASSSLAGDGETQYFGPGTRLLVL.

This clone was found many times. The chain uses TRBV28 and TRBJ1-2; no definite D call. The V and J ends lost 5 bases and 8 bases respectively, with 15 bases between them. The CDR3 sequence is 13 residues long. Germline CDR1 reads MDHEN; CDR2 reads SYDVKM. CDR3 sequence: CASSPPGIEGYTF. The CDR3 coding sequence is TGTGCCAGCAGTCCACCGGGTATTGAGGGCTACACCTTC.

This clone appeared a few times. This sequence joins TRBV6-1 and TRBJ1-5, with D possibly matching TRBD1 (6 bases). CDR3 length: 14 residues. The V gene lost 6 bases and the J gene lost 5 bases, with 14 bases spanning the gap. CDR1 and CDR2 from the germline V gene are MNHNS and SASEGT. The CDR3 is CASRTGQTYQPQHF. In DNA form, the CDR3 reads TGTGCCAGCAGAACGGGACAAACTTATCAGCCCCAGCATTTT.

V usage is TRBV7-2 and J usage is TRBJ2-7, with 7 nucleotides matching TRBD1. V shed 4 bases and J 5 bases; nucleotides not matched to a gene: 2. The CDR3 spans 12 residues. The germline gives CDR1 SGHTA, CDR2 FQGNSA. The CDR3 region is CASSWDRHEQYF. CDR3 DNA sequence: TGTGCCAGCAGCTGGGACAGACACGAGCAGTACTTC. Drawing the rest from reference TRBV7-2 and TRBJ2-7, the complete variable domain is GAGVSQSPSNKVTEKGKDVELRCDPISGHTALYWYRQSLGQGLEFLIYFQGNSAPDKSGLPSDRFSAERTGGSVSTLTIQRTQQEDSAVYLCASSWDRHEQYFGPGTRLTVT.

This chain uses TRBV11-2 with TRBJ2-3; the D gene is possibly TRBD1 (6 bases). The V and J ends lost 5 bases and 3 bases respectively, with 15 bases between them. From germline, CDR1 is SGHAT and CDR2 FQNNGV. CDR3 size: 15 residues. CDR3: CASSPGDGQTDTQYF. The CDR3 DNA follows: TGTGCCAGCAGCCCAGGTGACGGACAGACAGATACGCAGTATTTT.

The chain combines TRBV18 with TRBJ2-7; possibly TRBD1 for D (6 bases). The CDR3 totals 15 residues. Looked up from germline, CDR1 is KGHSH and CDR2 is LQKENI. Between the trimmed V and J ends, which lost 3 bases and 1 base, there was a span of 13 bases. The CDR3 here is CASSPQTRGSYEQYF. The CDR3 DNA sequence: TGTGCCAGCTCACCCCAAACCAGGGGATCCTACGAGCAGTACTTC.

This clone was picked up one time. The CDR3 sequence: CASSYSRLLKETQYF. CDR3 in DNA: TGTGCCAGCAGTTACTCGAGACTTCTAAAAGAGACCCAGTACTTC. The chain carries TRBV6-5 and TRBJ2-5; D is unclear. This CDR3 region has 15 residues. The germline V gene encodes CDR1 MNHEY and CDR2 SVGAGI. The V end lost 0 bases, the J end lost 3 bases, and 11 bases lay between the germline ends.

This clone was recorded a few times. V and J are TRBV28 and TRBJ2-1, with a weak D call TRBD2 (7 bases). The CDR3 extends over 15 amino acids. The V gene's germline CDR1 is MDHEN and CDR2 SYDVKM. Trimming took off 6 bases at V and 5 bases at J, with 17 bases between the two ends. The CDR3 reads CASRPGGAGNNEQFF. CDR3 coding DNA: TGTGCCAGCAGACCTGGGGGGGCAGGTAACAATGAGCAGTTCTTC.

This clone turned up a few times. The chain uses TRBV5-1 and TRBJ2-5, with a tentative D call TRBD1 (6 bases). The CDR3 sequence is 15 residues long. Germline CDR1 reads SGHRS; CDR2 reads YFSETQ. With 1 base removed from V and 4 bases from J, the gap between germline ends came to 14 bases. In DNA, the CDR3 is TGCGCCAGCAGCTTGTTACCGCAGGGGTCAGAGACCCAGTACTTC. Translated, it gives CASSLLPQGSETQYF.

The table lists this clone with a few counts. V and J are TRBV5-5 and TRBJ1-4; TRBD1 agrees at 7 bases. Germline V lookup: CDR1 SGHKS, CDR2 YYEKEE (reference sequence). This CDR3 spans 16 amino acids. J lost 8 bases, V lost 5 bases, and 15 bases had no gene match. The chain's CDR3 is CASSPPGQPRGEKLFF. CDR3 nucleotides: TGTGCCAGCAGTCCCCCGGGACAGCCCAGGGGCGAAAAACTGTTTTTT.